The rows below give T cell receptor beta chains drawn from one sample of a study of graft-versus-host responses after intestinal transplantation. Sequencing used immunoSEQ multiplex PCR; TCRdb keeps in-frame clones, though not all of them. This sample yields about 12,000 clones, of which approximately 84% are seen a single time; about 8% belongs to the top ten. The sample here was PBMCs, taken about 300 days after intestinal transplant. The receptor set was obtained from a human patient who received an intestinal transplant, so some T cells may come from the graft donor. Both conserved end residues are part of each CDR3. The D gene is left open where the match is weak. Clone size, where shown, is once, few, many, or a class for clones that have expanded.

cdr3_aa: CASSVGEQELVHMEKLFF; cdr3_nt: TGTGCCAGCAGCGTAGGGGAACAGGAGTTAGTCCATATGGAAAAACTGTTTTTT; cdr3_length: 18; v_call: TRBV9; clone_size: -; d_call: -; j_call: TRBJ1-4
cdr3_aa: CATKTGGNTEAFF; cdr3_nt: TGTGCCACTAAGACAGGGGGGAACACTGAAGCTTTCTTT; cdr3_length: 13; v_call: TRBV19; clone_size: -; d_call: TRBD1; j_call: TRBJ1-1
cdr3_aa: CASSLGLAGAYEQYF; cdr3_nt: TGTGCCAGCAGCCTAGGACTAGCGGGAGCCTACGAGCAGTACTTC; cdr3_length: 15; v_call: TRBV11-2; clone_size: -; d_call: TRBD2; j_call: TRBJ2-7
cdr3_aa: CASSPRFNGNTEAFF; cdr3_nt: TGCGCCAGCAGCCCTCGCTTCAATGGGAACACTGAAGCTTTCTTT; cdr3_length: 15; v_call: TRBV5-1; clone_size: -; d_call: -; j_call: TRBJ1-1
cdr3_aa: CASSFTSGSGDTQYF; cdr3_nt: TGTGCCAGCAGCTTTACTAGCGGGAGCGGCGATACGCAGTATTTT; cdr3_length: 15; v_call: TRBV7-8; clone_size: few; d_call: TRBD2; j_call: TRBJ2-3
cdr3_aa: CASSSGPRNQPQHF; cdr3_nt: TGTGCCAGCAGTTCGGGGCCACGCAATCAGCCCCAGCATTTT; cdr3_length: 14; v_call: TRBV7-9; clone_size: few; d_call: -; j_call: TRBJ1-5
cdr3_aa: CASSLEGGPNTGELFF; cdr3_nt: TGTGCCAGCAGCTTGGAAGGGGGCCCTAACACCGGGGAGCTGTTTTTT; cdr3_length: 16; v_call: TRBV5-4; clone_size: few; d_call: TRBD1; j_call: TRBJ2-2
cdr3_aa: CASSQVRDQNIQYF; cdr3_nt: TGCGCCAGCAGCCAAGTACGGGACCAAAACATTCAGTACTTC; cdr3_length: 14; v_call: TRBV4-3; clone_size: -; d_call: -; j_call: TRBJ2-4
cdr3_aa: CASSASEETQYF; cdr3_nt: TGTGCCAGCTCAGCCTCAGAAGAGACCCAGTACTTC; cdr3_length: 12; v_call: TRBV5-4; clone_size: -; d_call: -; j_call: TRBJ2-5
cdr3_aa: CASAIIRDEQYF; cdr3_nt: TGTGCCAGCGCTATTATCAGGGACGAGCAGTACTTC; cdr3_length: 12; v_call: TRBV6-1; clone_size: -; d_call: -; j_call: TRBJ2-7
cdr3_aa: CASSQVLKGPYEQYF; cdr3_nt: TGCGCCAGCAGCCAAGTTCTCAAGGGTCCCTACGAGCAGTACTTC; cdr3_length: 15; v_call: TRBV4-1; clone_size: -; d_call: -; j_call: TRBJ2-7
cdr3_aa: CASRKGTGPYEQYF; cdr3_nt: TGTGCCAGCAGAAAGGGTACAGGCCCCTACGAGCAGTACTTC; cdr3_length: 14; v_call: TRBV6-4; clone_size: -; d_call: -; j_call: TRBJ2-7
cdr3_aa: CASSVGQGVNYGYTF; cdr3_nt: TGTGCCAGCAGCGTAGGACAGGGGGTAAACTATGGCTACACCTTC; cdr3_length: 15; v_call: TRBV9; clone_size: -; d_call: TRBD1; j_call: TRBJ1-2
cdr3_aa: CASSQVALSTDTQYF; cdr3_nt: TGCGCCAGCAGCCAAGTAGCTCTTAGCACAGATACGCAGTATTTT; cdr3_length: 15; v_call: TRBV4-3; clone_size: -; d_call: -; j_call: TRBJ2-3
cdr3_aa: CASSLVGLSLYEQYF; cdr3_nt: TGTGCCAGCAGCCTCGTGGGACTTAGTCTCTACGAGCAGTACTTC; cdr3_length: 15; v_call: TRBV7-3; clone_size: -; d_call: -; j_call: TRBJ2-7
cdr3_aa: CASELAGAYEQYF; cdr3_nt: TGTGCCAGCGAACTAGCGGGAGCCTACGAGCAGTACTTC; cdr3_length: 13; v_call: TRBV2; clone_size: -; d_call: TRBD2; j_call: TRBJ2-7
cdr3_aa: CASGRGEDTQYF; cdr3_nt: TGTGCCAGCGGACGGGGGGAAGATACGCAGTATTTT; cdr3_length: 12; v_call: TRBV2; clone_size: -; d_call: TRBD2; j_call: TRBJ2-3
cdr3_aa: CASSPQRQGQSYEQYF; cdr3_nt: TGTGCCAGCTCACCACAGAGACAGGGCCAATCCTACGAGCAGTACTTC; cdr3_length: 16; v_call: TRBV18; clone_size: -; d_call: TRBD1; j_call: TRBJ2-7
cdr3_aa: CASSLMGDYGYTF; cdr3_nt: TGTGCCAGCAGTTTGATGGGGGACTATGGCTACACCTTC; cdr3_length: 13; v_call: TRBV27; clone_size: -; d_call: -; j_call: TRBJ1-2
cdr3_aa: CSSGSAVGEQYF; cdr3_nt: TGTTCAAGCGGGAGCGCCGTGGGCGAGCAGTACTTC; cdr3_length: 12; v_call: TRBV27; clone_size: few; d_call: TRBD2; j_call: TRBJ2-7
cdr3_aa: CASSVETSGVYNEQFF; cdr3_nt: TGTGCCAGCAGCGTAGAGACTAGCGGGGTATACAATGAGCAGTTCTTC; cdr3_length: 16; v_call: TRBV9; clone_size: -; d_call: TRBD2; j_call: TRBJ2-1
cdr3_aa: CASSEKGSWSDQPQHF; cdr3_nt: TGTGCCAGCAGTGAAAAGGGGAGTTGGAGCGATCAGCCCCAGCATTTT; cdr3_length: 16; v_call: TRBV6-1; clone_size: -; d_call: -; j_call: TRBJ1-5
cdr3_aa: CASSFTGNTEAFF; cdr3_nt: TGTGCCAGCAGCTTCACTGGGAACACTGAAGCTTTCTTT; cdr3_length: 13; v_call: TRBV7-2; clone_size: -; d_call: -; j_call: TRBJ1-1
cdr3_aa: CASSPEPLPRDEQYF; cdr3_nt: TGTGCCAGCAGCCCCGAACCGCTTCCCAGGGACGAGCAGTACTTC; cdr3_length: 15; v_call: TRBV7-9; clone_size: -; d_call: -; j_call: TRBJ2-7
cdr3_aa: CASSRDRGTGDTQYF; cdr3_nt: TGTGCCAGCAGCCGCGACAGGGGGACAGGAGATACGCAGTATTTT; cdr3_length: 15; v_call: TRBV7-8; clone_size: -; d_call: TRBD1; j_call: TRBJ2-3
cdr3_aa: CASNKGEQYF; cdr3_nt: TGTGCCAGTAATAAGGGCGAGCAGTACTTC; cdr3_length: 10; v_call: TRBV6-6; clone_size: -; d_call: -; j_call: TRBJ2-7
cdr3_aa: CASSLAGSYNSPLHF; cdr3_nt: TGCGCCAGCAGCTTGGCCGGCTCCTATAATTCACCCCTCCACTTT; cdr3_length: 15; v_call: TRBV5-1; clone_size: -; d_call: -; j_call: TRBJ1-6
cdr3_aa: CASSLARLAAPLEQYF; cdr3_nt: TGCGCCAGCAGTTTAGCGCGACTAGCAGCCCCCCTCGAGCAGTACTTC; cdr3_length: 16; v_call: TRBV28; clone_size: -; d_call: TRBD2; j_call: TRBJ2-7
cdr3_aa: CASSLLGQAQDTQYF; cdr3_nt: TGTGCCAGCAGCTTGTTGGGGCAGGCTCAAGATACGCAGTATTTT; cdr3_length: 15; v_call: TRBV5-6; clone_size: -; d_call: -; j_call: TRBJ2-3
cdr3_aa: CASSLDNSLNTGELFF; cdr3_nt: TGTGCCAGCAGCTTAGATAACAGTCTAAACACCGGGGAGCTGTTTTTT; cdr3_length: 16; v_call: TRBV11-3; clone_size: -; d_call: -; j_call: TRBJ2-2
cdr3_aa: CASSEGGTNYEQYF; cdr3_nt: TGTGCCAGCAGTGAAGGCGGGACAAATTACGAGCAGTACTTC; cdr3_length: 14; v_call: TRBV6-1; clone_size: -; d_call: -; j_call: TRBJ2-7
cdr3_aa: CSVELAGEETQYF; cdr3_nt: TGCAGCGTTGAACTAGCGGGAGAAGAGACCCAGTACTTC; cdr3_length: 13; v_call: TRBV29-1; clone_size: -; d_call: TRBD2; j_call: TRBJ2-5
cdr3_aa: CASSLALGQGNTGELFF; cdr3_nt: TGTGCCAGCAGCTTAGCGCTCGGACAGGGCAACACCGGGGAGCTGTTTTTT; cdr3_length: 17; v_call: TRBV7-6; clone_size: -; d_call: TRBD1; j_call: TRBJ2-2
cdr3_aa: CASSISGISTDTQYF; cdr3_nt: TGTGCCAGCAGTATTAGCGGGATTAGCACAGATACGCAGTATTTT; cdr3_length: 15; v_call: TRBV28; clone_size: -; d_call: TRBD2; j_call: TRBJ2-3
cdr3_aa: CASSEIREGLGSEQFF; cdr3_nt: TGTGCCAGCAGTGAAATTCGGGAGGGCCTAGGGAGTGAGCAGTTCTTC; cdr3_length: 16; v_call: TRBV25-1; clone_size: -; d_call: TRBD2; j_call: TRBJ2-1
cdr3_aa: CASSVSGNSYEQYF; cdr3_nt: TGTGCCAGCAGTGTCTCAGGGAATTCCTACGAGCAGTACTTC; cdr3_length: 14; v_call: TRBV28; clone_size: -; d_call: -; j_call: TRBJ2-7
cdr3_aa: CASSVVAVGTGELFF; cdr3_nt: TGTGCCAGCAGCGTAGTAGCGGTCGGCACCGGGGAGCTGTTTTTT; cdr3_length: 15; v_call: TRBV9; clone_size: -; d_call: -; j_call: TRBJ2-2
cdr3_aa: CASRGGGSWETQYF; cdr3_nt: TGTGCCAGCAGAGGGGGTGGGAGTTGGGAGACCCAGTACTTC; cdr3_length: 14; v_call: TRBV28; clone_size: -; d_call: -; j_call: TRBJ2-5
cdr3_aa: CASTHYLRDRDGYTF; cdr3_nt: TGTGCCAGCACCCATTATCTAAGGGATAGGGATGGCTACACCTTC; cdr3_length: 15; v_call: TRBV5-8; clone_size: -; d_call: -; j_call: TRBJ1-2
cdr3_aa: CASTAMGPYNEQFF; cdr3_nt: TGTGCCAGCACCGCTATGGGACCCTACAATGAGCAGTTCTTC; cdr3_length: 14; v_call: TRBV6-1; clone_size: -; d_call: -; j_call: TRBJ2-1
cdr3_aa: CASSEGQETQYF; cdr3_nt: TGTGCCAGCAGTGAAGGGCAAGAGACCCAGTACTTC; cdr3_length: 12; v_call: TRBV2; clone_size: -; d_call: -; j_call: TRBJ2-5
cdr3_aa: CASSPRRGQETQYF; cdr3_nt: TGTGCCAGCAGCCCCCGGAGAGGACAAGAGACCCAGTACTTC; cdr3_length: 14; v_call: TRBV16; clone_size: -; d_call: -; j_call: TRBJ2-5
cdr3_aa: CASTESGTGRYEQYF; cdr3_nt: TGTGCCAGCACCGAATCCGGGACAGGTAGATACGAGCAGTACTTC; cdr3_length: 15; v_call: TRBV27; clone_size: -; d_call: TRBD1; j_call: TRBJ2-7
cdr3_aa: CASSEFGSPLTAGYTF; cdr3_nt: TGTGCCAGCAGTGAATTTGGGAGCCCCCTCACCGCTGGCTACACCTTC; cdr3_length: 16; v_call: TRBV25-1; clone_size: -; d_call: -; j_call: TRBJ1-2
cdr3_aa: CASSPRLAGNYEQYF; cdr3_nt: TGTGCCAGCAGCCCCAGACTAGCGGGGAACTACGAGCAGTACTTC; cdr3_length: 15; v_call: TRBV7-9; clone_size: -; d_call: TRBD2; j_call: TRBJ2-7
cdr3_aa: CASSPRTGRSTEAFF; cdr3_nt: TGTGCCAGCAGTCCCCGGACAGGTCGTAGCACTGAAGCTTTCTTT; cdr3_length: 15; v_call: TRBV27; clone_size: -; d_call: TRBD1; j_call: TRBJ1-1
cdr3_aa: CASSFARTSGNLADEQYF; cdr3_nt: TGCGCCAGCAGCTTTGCCCGGACTAGCGGGAACCTTGCCGACGAGCAGTACTTC; cdr3_length: 18; v_call: TRBV5-1; clone_size: -; d_call: TRBD2; j_call: TRBJ2-7
cdr3_aa: CAQAGGLYNEQFF; cdr3_nt: TGTGCCCAAGCGGGAGGCCTCTACAATGAGCAGTTCTTC; cdr3_length: 13; v_call: TRBV7-2; clone_size: -; d_call: TRBD2; j_call: TRBJ2-1
cdr3_aa: CASSFNGMPYEQYF; cdr3_nt: TGTGCCAGCAGTTTCAACGGGATGCCCTACGAGCAGTACTTC; cdr3_length: 14; v_call: TRBV27; clone_size: -; d_call: -; j_call: TRBJ2-7
cdr3_aa: CASSPTGGYGYTF; cdr3_nt: TGTGCCAGCAGCCCGACAGGGGGCTATGGCTACACCTTC; cdr3_length: 13; v_call: TRBV7-2; clone_size: -; d_call: TRBD1; j_call: TRBJ1-2
cdr3_aa: CASSIASDRANAFF; cdr3_nt: TGTGCCAGTAGTATAGCCTCCGACAGGGCCAACGCTTTCTTT; cdr3_length: 14; v_call: TRBV19; clone_size: -; d_call: TRBD1; j_call: TRBJ1-1